Sequencing of this TCR beta chain was carried out in a study of OX40 agonist ivuxolimab in advanced cancers. Findings and caveats of the study: Clonal expansion was among the lowest in partial responders at 0.1-3.0 mg/kg, especially CD8+.

Here immunoSEQ multiplex PCR was the method, and the copy in TCRdb shows in-frame clones only, minus some. The table records tens of thousands of clones, roughly nine tenths of them present only once. This clone was observed a few times. The target antigen is unknown. The sequencing here drew on CD4+ or CD8+ T cells sorted from blood, taken in a trial of the OX40 agonist ivuxolimab. This receptor was obtained from an adult with an advanced solid tumor such as melanoma, head and neck, liver or kidney cancer.

The CDR3 spells CASSQDRDVYYGYTF. CDR3 bases: TGTGCCAGCAGCCAAGATCGGGACGTCTACTATGGCTACACCTTC. V and J are TRBV4-2 and TRBJ1-2, with a weak D call TRBD1 (5 bases). Germline values: CDR1 LGHNA, CDR2 YNFKEQ. This CDR3 is built from 15 residues. Trimming shortened V by 0 bases and J by 3 bases, and 11 bases separated the two germline ends.